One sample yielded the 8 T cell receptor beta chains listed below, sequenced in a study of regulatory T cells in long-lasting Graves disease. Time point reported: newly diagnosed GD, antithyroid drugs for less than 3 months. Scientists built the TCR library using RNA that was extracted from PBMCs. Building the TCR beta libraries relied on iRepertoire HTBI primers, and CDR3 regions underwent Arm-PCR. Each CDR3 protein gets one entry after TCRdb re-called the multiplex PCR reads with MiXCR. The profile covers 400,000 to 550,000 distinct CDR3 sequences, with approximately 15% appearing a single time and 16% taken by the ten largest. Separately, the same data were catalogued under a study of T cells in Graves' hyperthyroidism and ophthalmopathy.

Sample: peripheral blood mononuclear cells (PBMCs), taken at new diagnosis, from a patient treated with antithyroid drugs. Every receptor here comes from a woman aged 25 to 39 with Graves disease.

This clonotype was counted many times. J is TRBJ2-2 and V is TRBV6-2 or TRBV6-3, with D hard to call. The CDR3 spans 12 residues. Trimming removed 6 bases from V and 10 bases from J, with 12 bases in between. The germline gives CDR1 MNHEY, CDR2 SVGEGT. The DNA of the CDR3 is TGTGCCAGCAGCCTGGTTAGGCCGGAGCTGTTTTTT. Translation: CASSLVRPELFF.

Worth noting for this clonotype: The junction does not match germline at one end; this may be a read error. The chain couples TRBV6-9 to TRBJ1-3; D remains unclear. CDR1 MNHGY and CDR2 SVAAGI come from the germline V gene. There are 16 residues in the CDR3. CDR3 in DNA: TGTTCCAGCAGTTCTTGGTTTGGCGCCTCTGGAAACACCATATATTTT. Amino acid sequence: CSSSSWFGASGNTIYF.

The CDR3 DNA is TGTGCCAGCATCCCGACTAGCGGGCTGTTCTCCTACGAGCAGTACTTC. It encodes CASIPTSGLFSYEQYF. The gene calls are TRBV12-3 or TRBV12-4 and TRBJ2-7, with 10 bases matching TRBD2. The CDR3 totals 16 residues. V gave up 7 bases and J gave up 0 bases; unmatched junction bases: 9.

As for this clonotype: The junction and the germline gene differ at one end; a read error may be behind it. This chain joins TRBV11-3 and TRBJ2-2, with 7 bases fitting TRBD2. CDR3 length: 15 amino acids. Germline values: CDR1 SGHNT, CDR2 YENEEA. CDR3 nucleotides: TGTGCCAGCAGCGTACCGGGACTAAACAACGGGGAGCTGTTTTTT. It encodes CASSVPGLNNGELFF. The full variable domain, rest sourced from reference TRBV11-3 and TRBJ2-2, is EAGVVQSPRYKIIEKKQPVAFWCNPISGHNTLYWYLQNLGQGPELLIRYENEEAVDDSQLPKDRFSAERLKGVDSTLKIQPAELGDSAVYLCASSVPGLNNGELFFGEGSRLTVL.

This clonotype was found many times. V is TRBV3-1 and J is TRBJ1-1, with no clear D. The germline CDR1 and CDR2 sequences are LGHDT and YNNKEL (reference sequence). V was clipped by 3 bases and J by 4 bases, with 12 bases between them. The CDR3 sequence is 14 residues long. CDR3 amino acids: CASSHLDVGTEAFF. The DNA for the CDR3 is TGTGCCAGCAGCCATTTGGATGTAGGCACTGAAGCTTTCTTT.

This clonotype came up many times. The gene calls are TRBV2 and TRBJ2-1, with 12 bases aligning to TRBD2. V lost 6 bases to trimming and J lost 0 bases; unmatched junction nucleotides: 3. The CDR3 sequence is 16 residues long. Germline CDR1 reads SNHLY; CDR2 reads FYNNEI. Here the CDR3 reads CASSLAGGTSYNEQFF. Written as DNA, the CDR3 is TGTGCCAGCAGCCTAGCGGGAGGGACCTCCTACAATGAGCAGTTCTTC.

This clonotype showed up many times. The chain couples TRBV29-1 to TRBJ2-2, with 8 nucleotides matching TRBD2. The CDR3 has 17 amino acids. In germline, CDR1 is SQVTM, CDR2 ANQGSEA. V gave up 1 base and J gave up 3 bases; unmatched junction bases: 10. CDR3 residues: CSVEAEASGYYTGELFF. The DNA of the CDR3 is TGCAGCGTTGAAGCGGAGGCTAGCGGGTACTACACCGGGGAGCTGTTTTTT.

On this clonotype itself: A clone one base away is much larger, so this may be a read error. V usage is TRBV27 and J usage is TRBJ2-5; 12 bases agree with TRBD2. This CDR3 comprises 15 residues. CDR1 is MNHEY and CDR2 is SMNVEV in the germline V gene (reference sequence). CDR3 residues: CASSPRNLAGGKRFF. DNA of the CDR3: TGTGCCAGCAGTCCCCGCAATCTAGCGGGAGGGAAAAGGTTCTTC.